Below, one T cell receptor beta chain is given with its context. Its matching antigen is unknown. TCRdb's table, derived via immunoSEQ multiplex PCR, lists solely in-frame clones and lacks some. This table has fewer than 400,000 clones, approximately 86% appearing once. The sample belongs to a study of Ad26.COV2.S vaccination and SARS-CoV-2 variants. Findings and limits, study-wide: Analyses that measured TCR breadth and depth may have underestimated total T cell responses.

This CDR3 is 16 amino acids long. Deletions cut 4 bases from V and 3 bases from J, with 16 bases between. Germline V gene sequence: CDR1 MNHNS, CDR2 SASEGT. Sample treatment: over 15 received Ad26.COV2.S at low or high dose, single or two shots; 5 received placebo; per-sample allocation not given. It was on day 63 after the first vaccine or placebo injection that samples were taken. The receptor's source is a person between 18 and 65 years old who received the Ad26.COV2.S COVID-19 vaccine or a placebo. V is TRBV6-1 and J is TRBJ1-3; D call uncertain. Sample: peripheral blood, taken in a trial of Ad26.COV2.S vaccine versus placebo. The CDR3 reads CASSVGSQVYGNTIYF. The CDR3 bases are TGTGCCAGCAGTGTGGGGAGTCAGGTTTATGGAAACACCATATATTTT.